Sequencing of this TCR beta chain was carried out in a study of blood T cell repertoires in COVID-19. The length of the CDR3 is 13 residues. Between the trimmed V and J ends, which lost 4 bases and 0 bases, there was a span of 6 bases. Germline V gene sequence: CDR1 LNHDA, CDR2 SQIVND (reference sequence). Seattle patient enrollment occurred during active infection, with longitudinal follow-up thereafter. Source study methods: Estimated nucleated cell counts came from reference gene primer amplification. Measured with immunoSEQ multiplex PCR; TCRdb has only the in-frame clones, and not every one. D and trimming were read from the DNA, whereas the V and J calls and clone size are those reported in that table. In the table there are nearly 95,000 clones, approximately 74% of which are singletons.

The TCR comes from a man in his sixties or seventies with COVID-19, enrolled during active disease. Sequenced: peripheral blood. The J gene is TRBJ1-1, the V gene TRBV19; maybe TRBD1 (5 bases). CDR3 loop: CASSNRLNTEAFF. The CDR3 nucleotides read TGTGCCAGTAGTAACAGGTTGAACACTGAAGCTTTCTTT.